This T cell receptor (beta chain) is drawn from a study of cytomegalovirus exposure and HLA in healthy donors. This cohort consisted of healthy bone marrow donors. Germline V gene sequence: CDR1 GTSNPN, CDR2 SVGIG (reference sequence). CDR3 length equals 13 residues. V lost 5 bases and J 0 bases, leaving 10 bases between the germline ends. PCR employed 60 Vbeta and 13 Jbeta primers. Data came from immunoSEQ multiplex PCR; TCRdb stores just in-frame clones and leaves some out. The sample table sets out about 160,000 clones. The receptor comes from a woman aged 55-69 years in good health and CMV-seronegative. The chain joins TRBV30 to TRBJ1-1; D gene ambiguous. What was sequenced was PBMCs. CDR3 sequence (DNA): TGTGCCTGGGAGGTATCAATGAACACTGAAGCTTTCTTT. This encodes CAWEVSMNTEAFF. Supplemented by reference TRBV30 and TRBJ1-1, the full variable domain reads SQTIHQWPATLVQPVGSPLSLECTVEGTSNPNLYWYRQAAGRGLQLLFYSVGIGQISSEVPQNLSASRPQDRQFILSSKKLLLSDSGFYLCAWEVSMNTEAFFGQGTRLTVV.